A single sample gave rise to the 2 T cell receptor beta chains below, sequenced in a study of OX40 agonist ivuxolimab in advanced cancers. Library preparation was by the immunoSEQ multiplex PCR assay. Held by TCRdb, this immuneACCESS table contains in-frame sequences only and omits some clones. Under half of the omission traces to an unresolved V gene where checked; the cause of the rest is unknown. This sample holds approximately 43,000 clones; roughly nine tenths were observed only once. The top ten clonotypes cover around 0.63% of the sample. Source: CD4+ or CD8+ T cells sorted from blood, taken in a trial of the OX40 agonist ivuxolimab. Source of these receptors: an adult with an advanced solid tumor such as melanoma, head and neck, liver or kidney cancer.

The V and J genes are TRBV5-1 and TRBJ2-2, with D unresolved. The CDR3 is 14 amino acids. Trimming pared 6 bases from V and 6 bases from J, leaving 15 bases between. Germline V gene sequence: CDR1 SGHRS, CDR2 YFSETQ. In DNA form, the CDR3 reads TGCGCCAGCACCAATAGAGAGTATTCCGGGGAGCTGTTTTTT. It yields the protein CASTNREYSGELFF.

This CDR3 is CASSSRTSPNEKLFF. The DNA for the CDR3 is TGTGCCAGCAGCTCGCGGACAAGCCCTAATGAAAAACTGTTTTTT. V and J are TRBV5-4 and TRBJ1-4; D is perhaps TRBD1 (5 bases). V lost 3 bases to trimming and J lost 3 bases, with 12 bases between them. The germline V gene encodes CDR1 SGHNT and CDR2 YYREEE (reference sequence). The CDR3 has 15 residues.